A selection of T cell receptor beta chains follows, all from one sample in a study of cytomegalovirus exposure and HLA in healthy donors. Sequencing used immunoSEQ multiplex PCR; TCRdb keeps in-frame clones, though not all of them. Of about 230,000 clones in the sample, around four fifths are singletons; the top ten hold about 0.6%. The sequencing input was PBMCs. The receptors stem from a middle-aged woman in good health and CMV-seronegative. Each CDR3 is given with its conserved first and last residue. A D gene is named only where the DNA matches it firmly.

v_gene	d_gene	j_gene	CDR3nt	CDR3aa
TRBV2	TRBD1	TRBJ2-7	TGTGCCAGCAGTAGACAGGGGGAGGGGGAGCAGTACTTC	CASSRQGEGEQYF
TRBV10-3	TRBD1	TRBJ2-7	TGTGCCATCAGGGAGGGACAGGGGGCGGTCTACGAGCAGTACTTC	CAIREGQGAVYEQYF
TRBV19	-	TRBJ2-5	TGTGCCAGTAGTTTAGGAGATGAGACCCAGTACTTC	CASSLGDETQYF
TRBV30	TRBD1	TRBJ1-2	TGTGCCTGGAGTGGGGGGACAGGGGGCGGCTACACCTTC	CAWSGGTGGGYTF
TRBV10-1	TRBD1	TRBJ2-2	TGCGCCAGCAAGGGACAGGGGGCCACCGGGGAGCTGTTTTTT	CASKGQGATGELFF
TRBV25-1	-	TRBJ2-7	TGTGCCAGCAGTGAAACAGACAAGCCGCCTTACGAGCAGTACTTC	CASSETDKPPYEQYF
TRBV2	-	TRBJ1-2	TGTGCCAGCAGTGTAGTAGGAACCGACTTCCGCTACACCTTC	CASSVVGTDFRYTF
TRBV7-3	TRBD2	TRBJ2-1	TGTGCCAGCAGCTTACTACTAGCGGGGGTCGATGAGCAGTTCTTC	CASSLLLAGVDEQFF
TRBV7-9	-	TRBJ1-3	TGTGCCAGCGGTCAGTTCTCTGGAAACACCATATATTTT	CASGQFSGNTIYF
TRBV20-1	-	TRBJ1-2	TGCAGTGCTAGTACCGTCGGGGGCTACACCTTC	CSASTVGGYTF